This entry describes one T cell receptor (beta chain). As yet, its antigen is unknown. V was clipped by 1 base and J by 2 bases, with 13 bases between them. Germline V gene lookup returns CDR1 LNHNV and CDR2 YYDKDF (reference sequence). The CDR3 has 16 amino acids. Produced via immunoSEQ multiplex PCR; TCRdb's table is partial and in-frame only. The sample shows over 110,000 clones, 85% to 95% of them seen only once. The sample originates from a study of T cell responses to AZD1222 COVID-19 vaccine. Points from the study as a whole: Only five or six individuals given AZD1222 were seropositive at baseline. Once two AZD1222 doses were given, Spike-specific TCR breadth and depth went up.

Sequenced material: peripheral blood, taken on day 0 of AZD1222 vaccination. The chain has TRBV15 and TRBJ2-3; D call uncertain. This TCR was recovered from an adult in good health. DNA for the CDR3: TGTGCCACCAGCAGAGTTGGATACTCGGACACAGATACGCAGTATTTT. Translating it yields CATSRVGYSDTDTQYF.